In its sample, the clone carrying this TCR beta chain was seen many times. Its antigen is as yet unknown. This record belongs to a study of CD8 T cells in ankylosing spondylitis. Study observations and caveats: What seemed typical of ankylosing spondylitis blood was a TCR beta motif built from roughly 8 highly homologous variants.

Deletions cut 5 bases from V and 1 base from J, with 14 bases between. The CDR3 loop spans 15 amino acids. Germline V lookup: CDR1 SGHAT, CDR2 FQNNGV. Quantitative 5'-RACE with molecular barcodes produced the TCR beta libraries. TCRdb re-called the 5' RACE reads with MiXCR, one entry per CDR3 protein. Of around 17,000 distinct CDR3 sequences detected, roughly 8.2% appear once; the ten largest clones hold less than 35%. The chain recombines TRBV11-2 with TRBJ1-1; D may be TRBD1 (5 bases). Sample: blood. The sequence derives from a male donor with ankylosing spondylitis or in good health (not recorded which). CDR3 coding DNA: TGTGCCAGCAGCATCAACAGGCGGCAGAACACTGAAGCTTTCTTT. Amino acid sequence: CASSINRRQNTEAFF. The complete variable domain, with remaining parts taken from reference TRBV11-2 and TRBJ1-1, reads EAGVAQSPRYKIIEKRQSVAFWCNPISGHATLYWYQQILGQGPKLLIQFQNNGVVDDSQLPKDRFSAERLKGVDSTLKIQPAKLEDSAVYLCASSINRRQNTEAFFGQGTRLTVV.